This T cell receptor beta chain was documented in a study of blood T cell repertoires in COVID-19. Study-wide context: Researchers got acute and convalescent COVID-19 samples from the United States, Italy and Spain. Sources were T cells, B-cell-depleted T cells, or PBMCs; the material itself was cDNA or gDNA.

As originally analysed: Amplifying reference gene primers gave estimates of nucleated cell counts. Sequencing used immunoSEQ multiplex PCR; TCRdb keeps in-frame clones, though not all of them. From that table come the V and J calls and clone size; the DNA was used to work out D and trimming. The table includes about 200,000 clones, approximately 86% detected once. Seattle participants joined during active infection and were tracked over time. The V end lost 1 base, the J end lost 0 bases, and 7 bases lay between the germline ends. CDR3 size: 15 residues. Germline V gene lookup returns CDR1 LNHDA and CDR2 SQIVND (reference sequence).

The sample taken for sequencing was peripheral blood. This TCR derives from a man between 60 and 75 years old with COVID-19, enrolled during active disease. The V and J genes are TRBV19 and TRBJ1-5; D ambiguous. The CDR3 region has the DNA TGTGCCAGTAGTATAGGCCTGAGTAGCAATCAGCCCCAGCATTTT. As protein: CASSIGLSSNQPQHF.